This T cell receptor beta chain was captured by sequencing in a study of blood T cells in healthy people across ages. Study conclusions and caveats: Diversity figures based on one million T cells were deemed too low.

Per germline, CDR1 MNHEY and CDR2 SVGEGT. The length of the CDR3 is 14 residues. Ranging in age from about 6 to 90, the donors were healthy Caucasian individuals from Russia. Comment on this clonotype: Its antigen is not identified. A much larger clone lies a single base off, so this may be a read error.

Combining a sample-barcoded 5' primer with a J-beta primer mix, a second PCR ran for about 6 to 11 cycles. In TCRdb, the 5' RACE reads were re-called with MiXCR into one record per CDR3 protein. The sample shows fewer than 800,000 distinct CDR3 sequences, approximately 29% of them seen only once. The V gene is TRBV6-2 or TRBV6-3, the J gene TRBJ1-2; D is unclear. The clonotype comes from a woman older than 75 in good health. What was sequenced was blood. The CDR3 region is CASSDSARNYGYTF. The CDR3 nucleotides are TGTGCCAGCAGTGACTCGGCCAGAAACTATGGCTACACCTTC.